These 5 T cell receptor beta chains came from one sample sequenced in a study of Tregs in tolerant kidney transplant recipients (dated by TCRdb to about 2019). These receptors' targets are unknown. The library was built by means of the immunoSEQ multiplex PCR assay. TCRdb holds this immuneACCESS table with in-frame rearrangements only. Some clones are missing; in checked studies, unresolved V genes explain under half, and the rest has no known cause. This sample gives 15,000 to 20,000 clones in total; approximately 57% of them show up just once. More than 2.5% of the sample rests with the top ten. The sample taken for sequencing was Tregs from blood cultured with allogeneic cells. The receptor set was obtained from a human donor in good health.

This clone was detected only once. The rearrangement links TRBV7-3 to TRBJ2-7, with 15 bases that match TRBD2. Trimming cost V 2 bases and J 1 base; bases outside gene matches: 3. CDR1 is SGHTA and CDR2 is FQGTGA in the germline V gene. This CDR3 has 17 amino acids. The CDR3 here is CASSLGGLAGGSYEQYF. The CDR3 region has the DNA TGTGCCAGCAGCTTAGGGGGACTAGCGGGAGGTTCCTACGAGCAGTACTTC. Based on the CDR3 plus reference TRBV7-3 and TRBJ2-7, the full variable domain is GAGVSQTPSNKVTEKGKYVELRCDPISGHTALYWYRQSLGQGPEFLIYFQGTGAADDSGLPNDRFFAVRPEGSVSTLKIQRTERGDSAVYLCASSLGGLAGGSYEQYFGPGTRLTVT.

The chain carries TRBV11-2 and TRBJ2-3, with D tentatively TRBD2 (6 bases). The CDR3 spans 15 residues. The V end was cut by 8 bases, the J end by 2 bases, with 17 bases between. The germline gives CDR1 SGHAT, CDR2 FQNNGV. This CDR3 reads CASGPTGAHTDTQYF. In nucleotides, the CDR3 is TGTGCCAGCGGCCCCACGGGAGCGCACACAGATACGCAGTATTTT. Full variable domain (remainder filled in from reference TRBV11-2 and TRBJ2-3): EAGVAQSPRYKIIEKRQSVAFWCNPISGHATLYWYQQILGQGPKLLIQFQNNGVVDDSQLPKDRFSAERLKGVDSTLKIQPAKLEDSAVYLCASGPTGAHTDTQYFGPGTRLTVL.

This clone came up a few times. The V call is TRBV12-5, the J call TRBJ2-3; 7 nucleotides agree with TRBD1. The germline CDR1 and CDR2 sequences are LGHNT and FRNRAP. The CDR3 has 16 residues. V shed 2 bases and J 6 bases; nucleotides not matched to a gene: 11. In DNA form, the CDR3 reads TGTGCTAGTGGTTTGAACCGGGACAGTCGACCCGATACGCAGTATTTT. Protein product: CASGLNRDSRPDTQYF. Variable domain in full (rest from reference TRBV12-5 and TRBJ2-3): DARVTQTPRHKVTEMGQEVTMRCQPILGHNTVFWYRQTMMQGLELLAYFRNRAPLDDSGMPKDRFSAEMPDATLATLKIQPSEPRDSAVYFCASGLNRDSRPDTQYFGPGTRLTVL.

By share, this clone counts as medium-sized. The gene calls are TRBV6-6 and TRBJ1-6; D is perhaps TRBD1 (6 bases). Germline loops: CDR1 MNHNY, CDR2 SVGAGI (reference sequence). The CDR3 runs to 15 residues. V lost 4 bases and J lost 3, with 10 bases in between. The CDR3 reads CASSSRTVYNSPLHF. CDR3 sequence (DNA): TGTGCCAGCAGTTCCAGGACAGTCTATAATTCACCCCTCCACTTT.

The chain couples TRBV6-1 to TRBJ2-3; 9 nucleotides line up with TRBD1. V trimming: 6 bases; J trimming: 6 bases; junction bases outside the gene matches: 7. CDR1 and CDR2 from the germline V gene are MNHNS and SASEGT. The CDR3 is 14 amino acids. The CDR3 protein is CASSWDRVGDTQYF. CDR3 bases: TGTGCCAGCAGCTGGGACAGGGTTGGGGATACGCAGTATTTT.